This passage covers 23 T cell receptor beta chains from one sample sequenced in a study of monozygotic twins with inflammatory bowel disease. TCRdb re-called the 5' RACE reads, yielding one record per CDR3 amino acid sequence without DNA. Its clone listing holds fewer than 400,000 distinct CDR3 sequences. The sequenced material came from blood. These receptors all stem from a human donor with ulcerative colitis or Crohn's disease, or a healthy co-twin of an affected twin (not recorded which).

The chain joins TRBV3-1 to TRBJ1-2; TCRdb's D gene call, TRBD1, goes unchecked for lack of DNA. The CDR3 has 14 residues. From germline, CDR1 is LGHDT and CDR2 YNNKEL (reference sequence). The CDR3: CASSQTQGVDGYTF.

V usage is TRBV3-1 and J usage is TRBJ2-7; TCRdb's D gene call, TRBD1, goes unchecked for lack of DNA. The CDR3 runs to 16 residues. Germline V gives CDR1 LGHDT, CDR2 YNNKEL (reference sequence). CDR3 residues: CASSQDRGLLFGEQYF.

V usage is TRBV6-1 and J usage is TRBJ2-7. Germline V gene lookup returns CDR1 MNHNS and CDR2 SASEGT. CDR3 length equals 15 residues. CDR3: CASSQPGQDLYEQYF.

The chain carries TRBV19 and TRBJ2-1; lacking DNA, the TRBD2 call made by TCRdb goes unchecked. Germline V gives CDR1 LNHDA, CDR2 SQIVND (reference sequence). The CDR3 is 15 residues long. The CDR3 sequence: CASNKRLADYNEQFF.

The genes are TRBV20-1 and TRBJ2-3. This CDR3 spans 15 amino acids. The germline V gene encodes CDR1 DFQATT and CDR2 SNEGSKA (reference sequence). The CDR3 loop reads CSVRRSVHSTDTQYF.

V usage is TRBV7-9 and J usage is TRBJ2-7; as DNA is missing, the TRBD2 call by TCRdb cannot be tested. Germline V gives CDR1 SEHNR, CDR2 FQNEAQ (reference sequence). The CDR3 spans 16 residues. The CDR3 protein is CASSSNYREVSYEQYF.

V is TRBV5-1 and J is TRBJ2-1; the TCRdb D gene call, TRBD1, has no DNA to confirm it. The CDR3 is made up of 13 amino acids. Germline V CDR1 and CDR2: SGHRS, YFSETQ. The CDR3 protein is CASSEPREHEQFF.

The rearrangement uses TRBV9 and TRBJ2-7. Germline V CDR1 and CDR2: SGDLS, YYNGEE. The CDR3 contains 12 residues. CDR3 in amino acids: CASSATQYEQYF.

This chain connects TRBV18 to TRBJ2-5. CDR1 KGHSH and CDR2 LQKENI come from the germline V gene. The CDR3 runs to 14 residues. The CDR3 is CASSPVVGQETQYF.

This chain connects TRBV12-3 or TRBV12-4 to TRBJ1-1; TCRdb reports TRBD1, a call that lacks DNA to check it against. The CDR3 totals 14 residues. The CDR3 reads CASSRQGVDTEAFF.

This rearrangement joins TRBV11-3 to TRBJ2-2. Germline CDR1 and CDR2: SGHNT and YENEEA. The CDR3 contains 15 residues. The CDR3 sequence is CASSSGTSNTGELFF.

The CDR3 sequence is CASSHRQGRNQPQHF. V usage is TRBV12-3 or TRBV12-4 and J usage is TRBJ1-5; TCRdb's assignment of TRBD1 cannot be checked, as there is no DNA. CDR3 size: 15 residues.

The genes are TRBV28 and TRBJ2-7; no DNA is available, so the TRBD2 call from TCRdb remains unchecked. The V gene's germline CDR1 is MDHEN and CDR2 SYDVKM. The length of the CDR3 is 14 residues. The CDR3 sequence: CASHSAGGINEQYF.

The CDR3 spells CASSISSLDRPNTEAFF. The chain has TRBV19 and TRBJ1-1; TCRdb's D call of TRBD1 is untestable without DNA. This CDR3 contains 17 residues. Per germline, CDR1 LNHDA and CDR2 SQIVND (reference sequence).

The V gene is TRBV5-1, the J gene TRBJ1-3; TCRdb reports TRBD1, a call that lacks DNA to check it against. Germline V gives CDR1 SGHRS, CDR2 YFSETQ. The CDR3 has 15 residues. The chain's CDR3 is CASSLAGQTGNTIYF. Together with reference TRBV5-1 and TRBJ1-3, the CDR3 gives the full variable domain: KAGVTQTPRYLIKTRGQQVTLSCSPISGHRSVSWYQQTPGQGLQFLFEYFSETQRNKGNFPGRFSGRQFSNSRSEMNVSTLELGDSALYLCASSLAGQTGNTIYFGEGSWLTVV.

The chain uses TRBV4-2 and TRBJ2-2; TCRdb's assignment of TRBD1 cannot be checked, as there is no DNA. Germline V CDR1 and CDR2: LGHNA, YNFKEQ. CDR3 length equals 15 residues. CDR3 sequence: CASSQASGQTGELFF.

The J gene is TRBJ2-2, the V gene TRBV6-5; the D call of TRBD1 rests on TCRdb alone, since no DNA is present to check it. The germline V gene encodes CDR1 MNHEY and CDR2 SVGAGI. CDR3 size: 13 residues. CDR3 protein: CAARDRGLGELFF.

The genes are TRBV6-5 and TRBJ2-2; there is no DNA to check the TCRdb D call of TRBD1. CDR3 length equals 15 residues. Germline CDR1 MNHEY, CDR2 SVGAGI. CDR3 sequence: CASSYQGANTGELFF.

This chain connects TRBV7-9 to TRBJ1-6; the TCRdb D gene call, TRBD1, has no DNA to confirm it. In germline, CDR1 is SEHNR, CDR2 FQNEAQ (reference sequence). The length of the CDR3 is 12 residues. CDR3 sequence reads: CASSLGDSPLHF.

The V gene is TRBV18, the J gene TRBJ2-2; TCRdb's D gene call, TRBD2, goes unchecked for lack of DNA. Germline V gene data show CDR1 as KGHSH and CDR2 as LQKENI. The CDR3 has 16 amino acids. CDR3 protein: CASSGTSGRKTGELFF.

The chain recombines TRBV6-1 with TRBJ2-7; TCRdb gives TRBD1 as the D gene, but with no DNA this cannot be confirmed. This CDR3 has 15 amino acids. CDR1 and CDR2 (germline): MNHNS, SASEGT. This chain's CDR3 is CASREDRGRNYEQYF.

The CDR3 sequence is CASKTGWVEETQYF. The V call is TRBV19, the J call TRBJ2-5; the D gene TCRdb calls, TRBD2, cannot be checked with no DNA. The CDR3 runs 14 residues. Germline V gives CDR1 LNHDA, CDR2 SQIVND (reference sequence).

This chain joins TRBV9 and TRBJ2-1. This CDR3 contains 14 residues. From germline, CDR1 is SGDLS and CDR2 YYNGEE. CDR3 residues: CASSGGRLYNEQFF.